A selection of T cell receptor beta chains follows, all from one sample in a study of Graves' ophthalmopathy and Graves' hyperthyroidism. TCRdb re-analysed the multiplex PCR reads in MiXCR, keeping a single row per CDR3 protein. This sample has approximately 1.2 million distinct CDR3 sequences; less than 45% occur once, and the top ten carry around 10%. The sample was peripheral blood or thyroid tissue (not recorded which). The receptors come from an adult man with Graves' hyperthyroidism. CDR3s include the opening cysteine and the closing phenylalanine or tryptophan. The order of the fields is J gene, D gene, V gene, clone size, CDR3 protein, CDR3 DNA. The D gene is left open where the match is weak. Clone size is stated in some rows and not others, as once, few, many or a class when expanded.

>TRBJ2-5|TRBD2|TRBV15|-
CATSSLRAGRQETQYF
TGTGCCACCAGCAGCTTGCGAGCGGGAAGGCAAGAGACCCAGTACTTC
>TRBJ1-2|-|TRBV15|-
CATSRRQDSSYGYTF
TGTGCCACCAGCAGGCGACAGGACAGCTCTTATGGCTACACCTTC
>TRBJ2-5|TRBD1|TRBV2|-
CASRQGGQPQYF
TGTGCCAGCAGACAGGGGGGTCAGCCCCAGTACTTC
>TRBJ1-3|-|TRBV20-1|many
CSARPDSGNTIYF
TGCAGTGCTAGACCCGACTCTGGAAACACCATATATTTT
>TRBJ2-7|-|TRBV11-2|many
CASSLLAATEQYF
TGTGCCAGCAGCTTACTAGCAGCTACAGAGCAGTACTTC
>TRBJ2-3|TRBD2|TRBV11-2|once
CASSLSSSGIVDTQYF
TGTGCCAGCAGCTTGTCTAGTAGCGGGATCGTGGATACGCAGTATTTT
>TRBJ1-2|-|TRBV7-8|few
CASSLVRQGGYTF
TGTGCCAGCAGCTTAGTAAGGCAGGGTGGCTACACCTTC
>TRBJ1-2|TRBD1|TRBV14|few
CASSPNMAGGIRGYTF
TGTGCCAGCAGCCCCAATATGGCAGGGGGGATACGGGGCTACACCTTC
>TRBJ1-4|TRBD1|TRBV5-1|many
CASSSIGTVSEKLFF
TGCGCCAGCAGCTCAATAGGGACAGTGAGCGAAAAACTGTTTTTT
>TRBJ2-2|TRBD1|TRBV19|many
CASSSSGTGIVNTGELFF
TGTGCCAGTAGTTCTTCCGGGACAGGGATTGTGAACACCGGGGAGCTGTTTTTT
>TRBJ1-3|-|TRBV25-1|few
CASTPDPGRNTIYF
TGTGCCAGTACCCCCGACCCTGGGCGAAACACCATATATTTT
>TRBJ1-5|TRBD1|TRBV9|many
CASSAGTGGGNQPQHF
TGTGCCAGCAGCGCCGGGACAGGGGGCGGCAATCAGCCCCAGCATTTT
>TRBJ2-7|TRBD2|TRBV15|-
CATSSQDGLVPYEQYF
TGTGCCACCAGCAGCCAAGACGGACTAGTTCCCTACGAGCAGTACTTC
>TRBJ2-7|-|TRBV12-3/TRBV12-4|many
CASSFGSDSYEQYF
TGTGCCAGCAGCTTCGGGTCAGATTCCTACGAGCAGTACTTC
>TRBJ2-2|-|TRBV20-1|-
CSARSRTPTPGELFF
TGCAGTGCCAGGTCTAGGACACCCACACCCGGGGAGCTGTTTTTT
>TRBJ2-2|-|TRBV7-2|many
CASSPAINTGELFF
TGTGCCAGCAGCCCCGCTATTAACACCGGGGAGCTGTTTTTT
>TRBJ1-4|-|TRBV10-3|many
CAISGVGPNEKLFF
TGTGCCATCAGTGGGGTAGGACCTAATGAAAAACTGTTTTTT
>TRBJ2-7|TRBD2|TRBV5-5|-
CASSSRLAPSYEQYF
TGTGCCAGCAGCTCCCGACTAGCGCCCTCCTACGAGCAGTACTTC
>TRBJ2-3|-|TRBV2|-
CASTPTDTQYF
TGTGCCAGTACACCCACAGATACGCAGTATTTT
>TRBJ2-7|TRBD2|TRBV7-9|-
CASNLRLAGAGGSQYF
TGTGCCAGCAACCTACGACTAGCGGGGGCCGGTGGTTCGCAGTACTTC
>TRBJ2-7|-|TRBV7-2|many
CASNSRSHLPYEQYF
TGTGCCAGCAACAGCCGGTCTCATCTCCCTTACGAGCAGTACTTC
>TRBJ1-5|-|TRBV10-3|few
CAHTGTAQPQHF
TGTGCCCATACAGGGACCGCTCAGCCCCAGCATTTT
>TRBJ1-5|-|TRBV3-1|-
CASSQDHGVSNQPQHF
TGTGCCAGCAGCCAAGATCACGGGGTTAGCAATCAGCCCCAGCATTTT
>TRBJ2-7|-|TRBV4-3|-
CASSHCLKPARIGQYF
TGCGCCAGCAGCCATTGTTTGAAACCGGCCAGAATTGGGCAGTACTTC
>TRBJ1-2|-|TRBV30|few
CAWSPVNYGYTF
TGTGCCTGGAGTCCGGTGAACTATGGCTACACCTTC
>TRBJ1-2|-|TRBV12-3/TRBV12-4|many
CASSLRQSYGYTF
TGTGCCAGCAGCTTACGGCAGTCGTATGGCTACACCTTC
>TRBJ1-4|-|TRBV7-8|-
CASSSTGRLNEKLFF
TGTGCCAGCAGCTCCACGGGCAGACTTAATGAAAAACTGTTTTTT
>TRBJ2-2|-|TRBV9|-
CASSGPQGLEAGELFF
TGTGCCAGCAGCGGCCCCCAGGGGTTAGAGGCCGGGGAGCTGTTTTTT
>TRBJ1-5|TRBD1|TRBV4-1|few
CASSQFAGGPQHF
TGCGCCAGCAGCCAATTCGCAGGGGGGCCCCAGCATTTT
>TRBJ1-1|-|TRBV19|many
CASSIGWTAEAFF
TGTGCCAGTAGTATCGGCTGGACAGCCGAAGCTTTCTTT
>TRBJ1-5|-|TRBV6-5|many
CASSYPGGHQPQHF
TGTGCCAGCAGTTACCCGGGGGGCCATCAGCCCCAGCATTTT
>TRBJ2-5|TRBD2|TRBV12-3/TRBV12-4|-
CASSLGLLAGGPSTGTQYF
TGTGCCAGCAGTTTAGGTCTCCTAGCGGGAGGGCCTTCCACGGGGACCCAGTACTTC
>TRBJ1-4|-|TRBV20-1|few
CSAREGGSGNEKLFF
TGCAGTGCTAGAGAGGGTGGCTCGGGAAATGAAAAACTGTTTTTT
>TRBJ2-7|TRBD1|TRBV7-2|many
CASSDTGGGDYEQYF
TGTGCCAGCAGCGACACAGGGGGCGGTGACTACGAGCAGTACTTC
>TRBJ1-3|-|TRBV4-1|-
CASSQEYGGNTIYF
TGCGCCAGCAGCCAAGAGTATGGTGGGAACACCATATATTTT
>TRBJ1-6|-|TRBV20-1|many
CSARATFDSYNSPLHF
TGCAGTGCTAGAGCCACTTTTGACTCCTATAATTCACCCCTCCACTTT
>TRBJ1-1|-|TRBV20-1|-
CSARDKSKTFF
TGCAGTGCTAGAGATAAGTCCAAGACTTTCTTT
>TRBJ1-2|TRBD1|TRBV29-1|many
CSVEDSGGMRYGYTF
TGCAGCGTTGAAGATTCAGGGGGCATGAGGTATGGCTACACCTTC
>TRBJ1-2|-|TRBV7-9|-
CASSLDRGSRGYGYTF
TGTGCCAGCAGCTTGGACCGAGGTTCGAGAGGGTATGGCTACACCTTC
>TRBJ2-5|-|TRBV24-1|many
CATSELVGVKETQYF
TGTGCCACCAGTGAGCTGGTCGGGGTGAAAGAGACCCAGTACTTC
>TRBJ1-1|-|TRBV10-3|many
CAISELAWGGTEAFF
TGTGCCATCAGTGAGCTAGCGTGGGGGGGCACTGAAGCTTTCTTT
>TRBJ2-5|-|TRBV20-1|-
CSARTGGGQETQYF
TGCAGTGCTAGAACAGGGGGAGGGCAAGAGACCCAGTACTTC
>TRBJ2-7|-|TRBV29-1|many
CSVEGVFYEQYF
TGCAGCGTTGAGGGAGTTTTCTACGAGCAGTACTTC
>TRBJ2-5|-|TRBV7-8|-
CASNQVGVYQETQYF
TGTGCCAGCAACCAAGTGGGGGTCTACCAAGAGACCCAGTACTTC
>TRBJ1-2|-|TRBV2|many
CASSERSVYGYTF
TGTGCCAGCAGTGAACGCTCCGTCTATGGCTACACCTTC
>TRBJ2-2|-|TRBV10-3|many
CAISGSNGSNTGELFF
TGTGCCATCAGTGGATCGAATGGGAGCAACACCGGGGAGCTGTTTTTT
>TRBJ2-5|TRBD2|TRBV7-2|-
CASSPGTSGMTQYF
TGTGCCAGCTCACCCGGGACTAGCGGGATGACCCAGTACTTC
>TRBJ2-2|-|TRBV5-1|many
CASSLSGVNTGELFF
TGCGCCAGCAGCCTCTCAGGCGTGAACACCGGGGAGCTGTTTTTT
>TRBJ1-5|-|TRBV4-1|-
CASSQEVLVRGYQPQHF
TGCGCCAGCAGCCAAGAAGTTTTGGTCAGGGGCTATCAGCCCCAGCATTTT
>TRBJ1-1|-|TRBV6-5|few
CASRYGTMNTEAFF
TGTGCCAGCAGGTATGGGACAATGAACACTGAAGCTTTCTTT
>TRBJ1-6|-|TRBV10-3|few
CAISDRGDNSPLHF
TGTGCCATCAGTGATCGAGGGGATAATTCACCCCTCCACTTT
>TRBJ1-5|-|TRBV6-6|-
CASKTPSGNQPQHF
TGTGCCAGCAAGACCCCGTCTGGTAATCAGCCCCAGCATTTT
>TRBJ1-6|-|TRBV6-2/TRBV6-3|-
CASSPTGPKFDSPLHF
TGTGCCAGCAGCCCAACAGGCCCAAAATTCGATTCACCCCTCCACTTT
>TRBJ2-7|TRBD1|TRBV7-8|many
CASSLGTGESAWAGRRFYEQYF
TGTGCCAGCAGCTTGGGGACAGGAGAGTCAGCGTGGGCTGGCAGAAGATTCTACGAGCAGTACTTC
>TRBJ1-5|-|TRBV5-6|few
CASSLTEHSNQPQHF
TGTGCCAGCAGCTTGACAGAACATAGCAATCAGCCCCAGCATTTT
>TRBJ1-2|-|TRBV10-2|-
CASSEPERPNYGYTF
TGCGCCAGCAGTGAGCCCGAACGACCGAACTATGGCTACACCTTC
>TRBJ2-7|TRBD1|TRBV10-3|once
CATGQGAHEQYF
TGTGCCACCGGACAGGGGGCACACGAGCAGTACTTC
>TRBJ1-4|-|TRBV20-1|-
CSAIRVGEKLFF
TGCAGTGCTATCAGGGTTGGTGAAAAACTGTTTTTT